Listed here is a single T cell receptor beta chain. As yet, its antigen is unknown. The germline V gene has CDR1 MNHEY and CDR2 SVGAGI. The V end lost 4 bases, the J end lost 2 bases, and 7 bases lay between the germline ends. This CDR3 is 13 amino acids long. This record belongs to a study of blood T cells in healthy people across ages. Whole-study findings and limits: Long-lived donors exceeded aged donors in naive CD4+ cells and diversity.

A J-beta primer mix and a sample-barcoded 5' primer were used in a second PCR of roughly 6 to 11 cycles. TCRdb itself ran the 5' RACE reads through MiXCR, one entry per CDR3 protein. Of approximately 800,000 distinct CDR3 sequences in the sample, about 56% were seen once. The sequenced sample was blood. The chain recombines TRBV6-5 with TRBJ2-3; D is ambiguous. This sequence was found in a man between 35 and 55 years old in good health. CDR3 in amino acids: CASSSTFTDTQYF. CDR3 coding DNA: TGTGCCAGCAGTTCGACTTTCACAGATACGCAGTATTTT.